A selection of T cell receptor beta chains follows, all from one sample in a study of blood T cell repertoires in COVID-19. Clones were read by immunoSEQ multiplex PCR, and TCRdb kept only the in-frame ones, dropping some. The sample holds around 130,000 clones, about four fifths seen once. Sample: peripheral blood. Receptors were obtained from a man aged 60-69 years with active or convalescent COVID-19. The CDR3 runs from the conserved cysteine through the conserved F or W. D genes are given only for firm matches. Rows may omit the clone size; those that give it use once, few, many or a size class.

V	J	D	size	DNA	CDR3
TRBV5-1	TRBJ2-3	.	.	TGCGCCAGCAGCTTGGGTCTCACAGATACGCAGTATTTT	CASSLGLTDTQYF
TRBV5-1	TRBJ2-1	TRBD2	.	TGCGCCAGCAGCTTGGAACTAGCGGCCAATGAGCAGTTCTTC	CASSLELAANEQFF
TRBV4-1	TRBJ2-7	TRBD2	.	TGCGCCAGCAGCCACTTTCTAGCGGGAGTAGGCGAGCAGTACTTC	CASSHFLAGVGEQYF
TRBV2	TRBJ2-4	.	.	TGTGCCAGCAAAAGCGAGGTGGACAAAAACATTCAGTACTTC	CASKSEVDKNIQYF
TRBV7-2	TRBJ2-3	TRBD2	.	TGTGCCAGCAGCTACCCCGGACTAGCGGGGACCACAGATACGCAGTATTTT	CASSYPGLAGTTDTQYF
TRBV5-1	TRBJ2-7	TRBD1	.	TGCGCCAGCAGCTTCACTCCGGGACAGGGGGGCTACGAGCAGTACTTC	CASSFTPGQGGYEQYF
TRBV7-2	TRBJ2-1	TRBD1	.	TGTGCCAGCAGCTTAGTTCTAGGGGGCCACAATGAGCAGTTCTTC	CASSLVLGGHNEQFF
TRBV7-9	TRBJ2-7	.	.	TGTGCCAGCAGCCCGCGGACACGTACCTACGAGCAGTACTTC	CASSPRTRTYEQYF
TRBV19	TRBJ2-1	.	.	TGTGCCAGTAGCTCCTCTTGGGAGGATGAGCAGTTCTTC	CASSSSWEDEQFF
TRBV4-1	TRBJ2-7	.	.	TGCGCCAGCAGCCAGGTGACAGACTACGAGCAGTACTTC	CASSQVTDYEQYF
TRBV28	TRBJ2-7	TRBD1	.	TGTGCCAGCAGTTTAGGGACAGGGGCCTTCTCCTACGAGCAGTACTTC	CASSLGTGAFSYEQYF
TRBV6-5	TRBJ1-2	.	few	TGTGCCAGCAGGTCGGGACATTCCAACTATGGCTACACCTTC	CASRSGHSNYGYTF
TRBV4-3	TRBJ2-3	TRBD1	.	TGCGCCAGCAGCACGCGGGCCGGGACAGCGTCAGATACGCAGTATTTT	CASSTRAGTASDTQYF
TRBV6-1	TRBJ1-2	.	.	TGTGCCAGCAGCCAGGGGCCCTCGGCTGGCTACACCTTC	CASSQGPSAGYTF
TRBV2	TRBJ2-1	.	.	TGTGCCAGCAAAGAGGAACCGGCTATCTACAATGAGCAGTTCTTC	CASKEEPAIYNEQFF
TRBV19	TRBJ2-2	.	.	TGTGCCAGTAGTACTTGGACAGAAAACACCGGGGAGCTGTTTTTT	CASSTWTENTGELFF
TRBV7-9	TRBJ2-6	TRBD1	.	TGTGCCAGGGGGACAGGGGGCGCGTCTGGGGCCAACGTCCTGACTTTC	CARGTGGASGANVLTF
TRBV18	TRBJ1-1	.	.	TGTGCCAAGAACAGGGAGGGAGGGAACACTGAAGCTTTCTTT	CAKNREGGNTEAFF
TRBV27	TRBJ1-5	.	few	TGTGCCAGCGGGGCAGGGGTCATAAGCAATCAGCCCCAGCATTTT	CASGAGVISNQPQHF
TRBV11-2	TRBJ2-7	.	.	TGTGCCAGCAGCTTAGCGGTGGCGGGCTTCCAGTACTTC	CASSLAVAGFQYF
TRBV4-2	TRBJ2-2	TRBD2	few	TGTGCCAGCAGCCAAGTGGGGACCGGGAGGGGGGAGCTGTTTTTT	CASSQVGTGRGELFF
TRBV10-3	TRBJ1-2	.	.	TGTGCCATCAGTGAGTATCCGGCTCGAGTCGTCGCGGGGGCCTTC	CAISEYPARVVAGAF
TRBV7-3	TRBJ2-6	.	.	TGTGCCAGCAGCTTAACCCCTCGAGCAGGTGCTGGGGCCAACGTCCTGACTTTC	CASSLTPRAGAGANVLTF
TRBV7-3	TRBJ2-2	.	.	TGTGCCAGCAGCTTATTCCTAGGTTTCACCGGGGAGCTGTTTTTT	CASSLFLGFTGELFF
TRBV19	TRBJ1-6	.	.	TGTGCCAGTAGTATTAACAGGGACAATTCACCCCTCCACTTT	CASSINRDNSPLHF
TRBV4-1	TRBJ2-7	.	few	TGCGCCAGCAGCCAAGAAAGGGGGTACGAGCAGTACTTC	CASSQERGYEQYF
TRBV10-2	TRBJ1-5	.	.	TGCGCCAGTTCCTGGGAGGAACCGAATCAGCCCCAGCATTTT	CASSWEEPNQPQHF
TRBV28	TRBJ2-7	TRBD1	.	TGTGCCAGCAGACTCCCGGTGGGACAGGGCCACGAGCAGTACTTC	CASRLPVGQGHEQYF
TRBV9	TRBJ2-5	.	.	TGTGCCAGCAGCGCTACTCTTAATCGAGGGACCCAGTACTTC	CASSATLNRGTQYF
TRBV5-6	TRBJ2-7	.	once	TGTGCCAGCAGCTTGGGATTAATAGCGGCCCTTTCCTACGAGCAGTACTTC	CASSLGLIAALSYEQYF
TRBV14	TRBJ2-7	TRBD1	.	TGTGCCAGCAGCCAAAACAGGGGGCGTTACGAGCAGTACTTC	CASSQNRGRYEQYF
TRBV18	TRBJ1-5	TRBD1	once	TGTGCCAGCTCACCTACCGGAGGACAGGGCGGACAGCCCCAGCATTTT	CASSPTGGQGGQPQHF
TRBV3-1/TRBV3-2	TRBJ2-1	.	few	TGTGCCAGCAGCCAACCATCCCAGACTCACCATCTCTTC	CASSQPSQTHHLF
TRBV19	TRBJ1-5	TRBD1	.	TGTGCCAGTAGTATATCGACAGGGGTAGCCAATCAGCCCCAGCATTTT	CASSISTGVANQPQHF
TRBV5-4	TRBJ1-6	.	.	TGTGCCAGCAGCTTGGTAGGGGGTAATTCACCCCTCCACTTT	CASSLVGGNSPLHF
TRBV5-6	TRBJ1-2	.	once	TGTGCCAGCAGCTTTGGCCCCCTAGGAGTGGGGGAGGACTATGGCTACACCTTC	CASSFGPLGVGEDYGYTF
TRBV28	TRBJ2-7	TRBD1	.	TGTGCCAGCATACGACAGGGGGCTAGGGAGCAGTACTTC	CASIRQGAREQYF
TRBV19	TRBJ2-7	.	.	TGTGCCAGTAGTCCCACAGGGGGGGACTACGAGCAGTACTTC	CASSPTGGDYEQYF
TRBV15	TRBJ1-4	TRBD1	few	TGTGCCACCAGCAGAAGAACAGGGGCAACTAATGAAAAACTGTTTTTT	CATSRRTGATNEKLFF
TRBV2	TRBJ2-5	TRBD1	few	TGTGCCGATCTGGAGTGGCAGGGGGCTGAGACCCAGTACTTC	CADLEWQGAETQYF
TRBV5-1	TRBJ2-3	.	.	TGCGCCAGCAGCTTGGGGCTTAGCGCCGACGCCACAGATACGCAGTATTTT	CASSLGLSADATDTQYF
TRBV19	TRBJ1-5	.	.	TGTGCCAGTAGTACCCACCTAGGGAGGAGCAATCAGCCCCAGCATTTT	CASSTHLGRSNQPQHF
TRBV19	TRBJ1-3	.	.	TGTGCCAGTACCGAGGAGGGCCTTGGAAACACCATATATTTT	CASTEEGLGNTIYF
TRBV19	TRBJ2-2	TRBD2	.	TGTGCCAGTAGTCGGGGGGGAGCGGGAAACACCGGGGAGCTGTTTTTT	CASSRGGAGNTGELFF
TRBV13	TRBJ2-2	TRBD2	.	TGTGCCAGCAGCCCCGGGACTAGCGGTTTCGGGGAGCTGTTTTTT	CASSPGTSGFGELFF
TRBV2	TRBJ1-1	TRBD1	.	TGTGCCACATCCCGACAGGGGTTGGCCACTGAAGCTTTCTTT	CATSRQGLATEAFF
TRBV19	TRBJ2-3	.	.	TGTGCCAGTAGTATTGGGGGGATTCGAACAGATACGCAGTATTTT	CASSIGGIRTDTQYF
TRBV18	TRBJ2-1	TRBD2	once	TGTGCCAGCTCAGGACTAGCGGGAGGCAATGAGCAGTTCTTC	CASSGLAGGNEQFF
TRBV30	TRBJ2-1	TRBD2	.	TGTGCCTGGACCCGGGGGGGCGGGAGACGAGGTGAGCAGTTCTTC	CAWTRGGGRRGEQFF
TRBV9	TRBJ2-5	.	.	TGTGCCAGCAGCGTAGCTCCGGGACTCGAGACCCAGTACTTC	CASSVAPGLETQYF
TRBV19	TRBJ2-4	.	.	TGTGCCAGTAGCGTGGTTGGCAGATTATTAGCCAAAAACATTCAGTACTTC	CASSVVGRLLAKNIQYF
TRBV5-8	TRBJ2-3	TRBD2	many	TGTGCCAGCAGCTTATGGCGGGAGTTAGATACGCAGTATTTT	CASSLWRELDTQYF
TRBV19	TRBJ1-5	.	.	TGTGCCAGTAGTATAGATCGGGGAGGGGCGAGTCAGCCCCAGCATTTT	CASSIDRGGASQPQHF